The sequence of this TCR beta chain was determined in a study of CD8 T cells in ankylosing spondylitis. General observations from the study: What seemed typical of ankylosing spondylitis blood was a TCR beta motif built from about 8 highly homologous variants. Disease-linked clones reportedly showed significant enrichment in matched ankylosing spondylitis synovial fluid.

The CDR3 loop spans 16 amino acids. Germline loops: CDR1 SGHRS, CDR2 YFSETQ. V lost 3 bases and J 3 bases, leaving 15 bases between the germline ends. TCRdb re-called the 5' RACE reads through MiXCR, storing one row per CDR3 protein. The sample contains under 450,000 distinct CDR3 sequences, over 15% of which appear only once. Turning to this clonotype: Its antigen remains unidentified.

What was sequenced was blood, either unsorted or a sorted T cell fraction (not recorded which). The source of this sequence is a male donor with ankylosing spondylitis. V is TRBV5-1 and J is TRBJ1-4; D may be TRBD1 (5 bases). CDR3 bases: TGCGCCAGCAGCTACTCCACAGGCGGCCCTAATGAAAAACTGTTTTTT. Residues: CASSYSTGGPNEKLFF.